A single sample gave rise to the 27 T cell receptor beta chains below, sequenced in a study of cytomegalovirus exposure and HLA in healthy donors. The PCR was carried out with 60 Vbeta primers and 13 Jbeta primers. Method: immunoSEQ multiplex PCR; TCRdb's copy keeps in-frame clones and lacks some. The table includes around 130,000 clones, roughly two thirds detected once. The sample consisted of PBMCs. Source of these receptors: a man aged 25 to 40 in good health and CMV-seropositive.

This clone came up a few times. The chain has TRBV28 and TRBJ2-5; D not resolved. The germline CDR1 and CDR2 sequences are MDHEN and SYDVKM. Trimming shortened V by 5 bases and J by 0 bases, and 7 bases separated the two germline ends. CDR3 length: 13 residues. In DNA form, the CDR3 reads TGTGCCAGCAGTCCCTCGTACCAAGAGACCCAGTACTTC. Residues: CASSPSYQETQYF.

The gene calls are TRBV6-5 and TRBJ2-7; 13 bases are shared with TRBD2. Looked up from germline, CDR1 is MNHEY and CDR2 is SVGAGI. This CDR3 comprises 15 residues. V shed 4 bases, J shed 5 bases, and the junction held 5 bases outside the gene matches. DNA of the CDR3: TGTGCCAGCAGTTCAAAAGGACTAGCGGGAGACGAGCAGTACTTC. Its translation is CASSSKGLAGDEQYF.

V gene TRBV4-2 combines with J gene TRBJ2-3, with D possibly matching TRBD2 (6 bases). V was trimmed by 3 bases and J by 2 bases, leaving 27 bases between them. Germline CDR1 is LGHNA and CDR2 is YNFKEQ. The CDR3 runs to 20 residues. The CDR3 region has the DNA TGTGCCAGCAGCCACACCAAGCCATCCGGGACTCCCCATTTCACAGATACGCAGTATTTT. Translation gives CASSHTKPSGTPHFTDTQYF.

The rearrangement joins TRBV6-4 to TRBJ2-1; maybe TRBD2 (5 bases). CDR3 length: 13 residues. V lost 4 bases and J lost 6, with 10 bases in between. Germline CDR1 MRHNA, CDR2 SNTAGT. In DNA, the CDR3 is TGTGCCAGCAGTGCCTCTAGCAGCAATGAGCAGTTCTTC. This codes for CASSASSSNEQFF.

This clone was detected a few times. The CDR3 spells CASSESQNRGNQPQHF. The DNA of the CDR3 is TGTGCCAGCAGTGAGTCCCAAAACAGGGGCAATCAGCCCCAGCATTTT. The chain links TRBV2 to TRBJ1-5, with a tentative D call TRBD1 (6 bases). CDR3 size: 16 residues. Germline V gene data show CDR1 as SNHLY and CDR2 as FYNNEI. Deletions cut 3 bases from V and 2 bases from J, with 14 bases between.

The chain is built from TRBV7-9 and TRBJ2-1; D is perhaps TRBD2 (5 bases). The CDR3 runs 18 residues. Between the trimmed V and J ends, which lost 5 bases and 4 bases, there was a span of 24 bases. CDR1 is SEHNR, CDR2 FQNEAQ, per germline (reference sequence). The CDR3 DNA reads TGTGCCAGCAGCCAAGGACTCGCGTTTCAGATTTCTTACAATGAGCAGTTCTTC. Encoded protein: CASSQGLAFQISYNEQFF.

This clone turned up a few times. The V and J genes are TRBV5-6 and TRBJ1-1; TRBD1 aligns across 7 bases. Germline-derived CDR1 and CDR2 are SGHDT and YYEEEE. This CDR3 has 14 amino acids. V lost 0 bases, J lost 5 bases, and 4 bases stayed unmatched. The CDR3 loop is CASSLDRGGTEAFF. The CDR3 DNA is TGTGCCAGCAGCTTGGACAGGGGAGGAACTGAAGCTTTCTTT.

V and J are TRBV19 and TRBJ2-7, with 9 bases that match TRBD2. Germline CDR1 reads LNHDA; CDR2 reads SQIVND (reference sequence). The CDR3 runs to 19 residues. J lost 7 bases, V lost 3 bases, and 22 bases had no gene match. CDR3 nucleotide sequence: TGTGCCAGTAGTATCCTCGGACAGGCGGACGGCGGGAGGGCCGGGGAGCAGTACTTC. It translates to CASSILGQADGGRAGEQYF.

The rearrangement links TRBV5-1 to TRBJ1-2, with D hard to call. Germline V gene sequence: CDR1 SGHRS, CDR2 YFSETQ. The V end was cut by 0 bases, the J end by 4 bases, with 10 bases between. The CDR3 sequence is 14 residues long. The CDR3 protein is CASSLAQAAYGYTF. The CDR3 nucleotides are TGCGCCAGCAGCTTGGCCCAGGCAGCCTATGGCTACACCTTC.

This chain connects TRBV6-4 to TRBJ2-1, with D uncertain. This CDR3 region has 16 residues. Trimming left V 5 bases short and J 1 base short, with 15 bases between. Per germline, CDR1 MRHNA and CDR2 SNTAGT. The CDR3 region has the DNA TGTGCCAGCAGTAAGGAGATTGGATGGTCCTACAATGAGCAGTTCTTC. Residues: CASSKEIGWSYNEQFF.

This clone was seen a few times. The V call is TRBV6-1, the J call TRBJ1-4, with D perhaps matching TRBD1 (6 bases). The length of the CDR3 is 14 residues. The germline V gene has CDR1 MNHNS and CDR2 SASEGT. The germline V and J ends were trimmed by 8 bases and 8 bases, with 18 bases remaining between them. The CDR3 coding sequence is TGTGCCAGCCGCTGGGCAGGGGTAGGGGAAAAACTGTTTTTT. Translated, it gives CASRWAGVGEKLFF.

The chain recombines TRBV10-3 with TRBJ2-7, with D perhaps matching TRBD1 (5 bases). V shed 2 bases and J shed 2 bases, with 13 bases lying between them. Germline CDR1 and CDR2: ENHRY and SYGVKD. CDR3 size: 15 residues. The CDR3 DNA is TGTGCCATCAGTGAGCCCAGGGTAGACCCCTACGAGCAGTACTTC. It codes for CAISEPRVDPYEQYF.

The gene calls are TRBV6-1 and TRBJ2-7; 7 bases are shared with TRBD1. Trimming removed 6 bases from V and 5 bases from J; junction bases left unmatched: 7. The CDR3 loop spans 13 amino acids. Germline loops: CDR1 MNHNS, CDR2 SASEGT. The CDR3 spells CASRTQGFNEQYF. In nucleotides, the CDR3 is TGTGCCAGCAGGACACAGGGGTTCAACGAGCAGTACTTC.

This rearrangement joins TRBV7-9 to TRBJ1-4; D might be TRBD1 (5 bases). CDR3 length: 17 residues. Germline V gene sequence: CDR1 SEHNR, CDR2 FQNEAQ (reference sequence). V lost 1 base and J lost 1, with 13 bases in between. DNA for the CDR3: TGTGCCAGCAGCTTAGGACCAGGGTGGGGAACTAATGAAAAACTGTTTTTT. It yields the protein CASSLGPGWGTNEKLFF.

The chain couples TRBV5-1 to TRBJ2-4; 7 bases line up with TRBD1. This CDR3 is 14 amino acids long. The ends lost 3 bases at V and 6 bases at J; junction bases unmatched: 6. The germline gives CDR1 SGHRS, CDR2 YFSETQ. For the CDR3, the DNA is TGCGCCAGCAGCTCCCCCGGGACAGTAAACATTCAGTACTTC. Translated: CASSSPGTVNIQYF.

The chain carries TRBV13 and TRBJ2-3; no definite D call. Germline V CDR1 and CDR2: PRHDT, FYEKMQ (reference sequence). Trimming stripped 0 bases from V and 10 bases from J, with 11 bases between. The CDR3 covers 13 residues. The CDR3 loop reads CASSLGPGVSQYF. The CDR3 nucleotides are TGTGCCAGCAGCTTAGGTCCGGGTGTGTCGCAGTATTTT.

The chain couples TRBV4-3 to TRBJ2-7, with 8 nucleotides matching TRBD2. V gave up 4 bases and J gave up 2 bases; unmatched junction bases: 13. This CDR3 is built from 17 residues. Per germline, CDR1 LGHNA and CDR2 YSLEER. The CDR3 DNA is TGCGCCAGCAGCCCTCTCGTGAGCACTAGCGGCCCCTACGAGCAGTACTTC. Its protein is CASSPLVSTSGPYEQYF.

The genes are TRBV5-4 and TRBJ2-7; 10 bases agree with TRBD2. J gave up 2 bases and V 4 bases, and 6 bases lay outside the gene matches. Germline values: CDR1 SGHNT, CDR2 YYREEE (reference sequence). This CDR3 contains 15 residues. This CDR3 is CASSPSGSVPYEQYF. The CDR3 coding sequence is TGTGCCAGCAGCCCTAGCGGGAGTGTTCCCTACGAGCAGTACTTC.

The rearrangement joins TRBV7-2 to TRBJ1-2, with 7 bases aligning to TRBD1. The germline V gene has CDR1 SGHTA and CDR2 FQGNSA. This CDR3 has 13 amino acids. After removal of 7 bases from V and 6 bases from J, the junction contained 8 bases not matched to a gene. This CDR3 is CASNVGQAHGYTF. The DNA for the CDR3 is TGTGCCAGCAATGTTGGACAGGCCCATGGCTACACCTTC.

This clone was observed a few times. The rearrangement uses TRBV6-4 and TRBJ2-2, with TRBD1 matching over 7 bases. With V trimmed by 0 bases and J by 7 bases, 8 bases remained unmatched. The length of the CDR3 is 16 residues. Germline CDR1 MRHNA, CDR2 SNTAGT. The CDR3 sequence is CASSDSRQGDHGELFF. The CDR3 DNA reads TGTGCCAGCAGTGACTCGCGACAGGGCGATCACGGGGAGCTGTTTTTT.

Only a few counts were recorded for this clone. In the same sample, other DNA sequences code for this CDR3. The chain carries TRBV19 and TRBJ2-5, with 7 positions matching TRBD1. The germline V gene encodes CDR1 LNHDA and CDR2 SQIVND (reference sequence). Trimming took 2 bases from V and 3 from J; bases not matched to a gene: 3. This CDR3 spans 14 amino acids. CDR3 sequence (DNA): TGTGCCAGTAGTATAAACAGGGGCAAAGAGACCCAGTACTTC. It yields the protein CASSINRGKETQYF.

A few counts support this clone. The rearrangement joins TRBV4-2 to TRBJ1-1, with D perhaps matching TRBD1 (5 bases). The CDR3 loop spans 17 amino acids. V was shortened by 1 base and J by 6 bases, with 21 bases between the two germline ends. Germline V gene data show CDR1 as LGHNA and CDR2 as YNFKEQ. The CDR3 sequence: CASSQGEGGVSSAEAFF. CDR3 bases: TGTGCCAGCAGCCAAGGAGAGGGAGGGGTAAGTTCCGCTGAAGCTTTCTTT.

This chain connects TRBV14 to TRBJ2-1; TRBD2 agrees at 11 bases. Germline CDR1 is SGHDN and CDR2 is FVKESK. The V gene end was trimmed by 6 bases and the J gene end by 9 bases; junction bases not matched to a gene: 10. CDR3 length: 15 amino acids. The CDR3 DNA reads TGTGCCAGCAGTCGGATACTAGCGGGAGCCCTTGAGCAGTTCTTC. It translates to CASSRILAGALEQFF.

J is TRBJ1-1 and V is TRBV9; TRBD1 matches at 12 bases. CDR1 is SGDLS, CDR2 YYNGEE, per germline. With V trimmed by 4 bases and J by 11 bases, 15 bases remained unmatched. The CDR3 covers 16 residues. The CDR3 coding sequence is TGTGCCAGCAGCCCCCAGGTCGGGGGACAGGGGGCAGAGGCTTTCTTT. Translating it yields CASSPQVGGQGAEAFF. The whole variable domain, filled in from reference TRBV9 and TRBJ1-1, reads DSGVTQTPKHLITATGQRVTLRCSPRSGDLSVYWYQQSLDQGLQFLIQYYNGEERAKGNILERFSAQQFPDLHSELNLSSLELGDSALYFCASSPQVGGQGAEAFFGQGTRLTVV.

This clone was detected once. This chain connects TRBV6-4 to TRBJ2-2; 7 nucleotides match TRBD1. V lost 4 bases and J lost 6; bases outside the gene matches: 5. The CDR3 loop spans 14 amino acids. Looked up from germline, CDR1 is MRHNA and CDR2 is SNTAGT. The CDR3 DNA reads as TGTGCCAGCAGTGCGGCCGGGACAGCCGGGGAGCTGTTTTTT. This gives the protein CASSAAGTAGELFF.

The chain has TRBV7-2 and TRBJ2-3; 7 nucleotides match TRBD2. This CDR3 contains 15 residues. V lost 1 base, J lost 1 base, and 2 bases stayed unmatched. Germline CDR1 reads SGHTA; CDR2 reads FQGNSA. CDR3 loop: CASSLGSGGTDTQYF. The CDR3 DNA is TGTGCCAGCAGCTTAGGGAGCGGGGGCACAGATACGCAGTATTTT.

This clone was seen a few times. The chain uses TRBV19 and TRBJ1-4, with TRBD1 matching 7 bases. Per the germline V gene, CDR1 is LNHDA and CDR2 is SQIVND (reference sequence). The CDR3 is 17 residues long. The V gene end was trimmed by 6 bases and the J gene end by 0 bases; junction bases not matched to a gene: 10. CDR3 sequence reads: CASSPDDRVSTNEKLFF. The CDR3 nucleotides are TGTGCCAGTAGCCCGGACGACAGGGTGTCAACTAATGAAAAACTGTTTTTT.